Listed below are T cell receptor beta chains from one sample, sequenced in a study of early T cells in non-severe SARS-CoV-2 infection. Using its own MiXCR run on the 5' RACE reads, TCRdb lists one record per CDR3 protein. The sample holds tens of thousands of distinct CDR3 sequences; roughly a tenth are singletons and the top ten take under 5%. Sequenced sample: whole blood. The receptor set was obtained from an adult who was a healthcare worker with PCR-confirmed SARS-CoV-2 infection or an uninfected control (not recorded which). Both conserved end residues are part of each CDR3. The D gene is left open where the match is weak. Clone size, where shown, is once, few, many, or a class for clones that have expanded.

TRBV11-3	TRBD2	.	TRBJ2-3	CASSLLRAGGPTDTQYF	TGTGCCAGCAGCTTACTCCGAGCGGGAGGGCCAACAGATACGCAGTATTTT
TRBV5-1	.	many	TRBJ2-1	CASSRLEGNEQFF	TGCGCCAGCAGCAGGTTAGAGGGGAATGAGCAGTTCTTC
TRBV5-1	TRBD2	.	TRBJ2-1	CASSLEPGLDYNEQFF	TGCGCCAGCAGCTTAGAACCGGGACTAGACTACAATGAGCAGTTCTTC
TRBV5-1	TRBD1	many	TRBJ2-7	CASSATGTGPYEQYF	TGCGCCAGCAGCGCAACCGGGACAGGGCCCTACGAGCAGTACTTC
TRBV10-1	.	few	TRBJ2-5	CASSEGRRGETQYF	TGCGCCAGCAGTGAGGGGCGAAGAGGAGAGACCCAGTACTTC
TRBV20-1	.	many	TRBJ1-1	CSSSGGMNTEAFF	TGCAGTTCCAGCGGGGGTATGAACACTGAAGCTTTCTTT
TRBV5-4	TRBD1	few	TRBJ1-6	CASSEGQGRDNSPLHF	TGTGCCAGCAGCGAAGGACAGGGGAGAGATAATTCACCCCTCCACTTT
TRBV29-1	.	.	TRBJ1-2	CSVSLAGGYGYTF	TGCAGCGTTTCCCTGGCAGGCGGCTATGGCTACACCTTC
TRBV24-1	TRBD1	many	TRBJ2-7	CATSDQRGGRAVEQYF	TGTGCCACCAGTGACCAAAGAGGGGGCAGGGCGGTCGAGCAGTACTTC
TRBV6-1	.	many	TRBJ1-5	CASRRTAGGEPQHF	TGTGCCAGCAGGCGGACAGCAGGTGGGGAGCCCCAGCATTTT
TRBV7-9	.	few	TRBJ2-5	CASSFRDPETQYF	TGTGCCAGCAGCTTCAGGGACCCGGAGACCCAGTACTTC
TRBV6-6	.	many	TRBJ2-3	CASRMTQAGTDTQYF	TGTGCCAGCAGGATGACTCAAGCCGGCACAGATACGCAGTATTTT
TRBV6-1	.	many	TRBJ2-1	CASSEGDNEQFF	TGTGCCAGCAGTGAGGGAGACAATGAGCAGTTCTTC
TRBV5-1	.	.	TRBJ1-6	CASSFLQGGFDSPLHF	TGCGCCAGCAGCTTCTTACAGGGTGGTTTTGATTCACCCCTCCACTTT
TRBV6-2/TRBV6-3	.	few	TRBJ1-2	CASKNGNYGYTF	TGTGCCAGCAAGAATGGTAACTATGGCTACACCTTC
TRBV30	.	many	TRBJ1-1	CAWSSRNTEAFF	TGTGCCTGGAGTTCGAGGAACACTGAAGCTTTCTTT
TRBV7-9	.	many	TRBJ2-2	CASSLDTGELFF	TGTGCCAGCAGCTTAGACACCGGGGAGCTGTTTTTT
TRBV7-2	.	many	TRBJ1-3	CASSLVRGVGNTIYF	TGTGCCAGCAGCCTGGTTAGAGGGGTTGGAAACACCATATATTTT
TRBV6-2/TRBV6-3	TRBD1	.	TRBJ1-5	CASRLTGANQPQHF	TGTGCCAGCAGACTCACAGGGGCCAATCAGCCCCAGCATTTT
TRBV9	.	.	TRBJ1-1	CASSVGGSGTEAFF	TGTGCCAGCAGCGTAGGGGGCAGCGGCACTGAAGCTTTCTTT
TRBV5-1	.	many	TRBJ2-1	CASSLLGPAGDCFF	TGCGCCAGCAGCTTGTTGGGGCCAGCGGGTGATTGTTTCTTC
TRBV5-1	.	.	TRBJ2-5	CASSLIPDTETQYF	TGCGCCAGCAGCTTAATTCCGGACACGGAGACCCAGTACTTC
TRBV29-1	TRBD2	.	TRBJ2-1	CSALRPRREGRSGEQFF	TGCAGCGCGCTCAGGCCGCGTCGGGAGGGCCGGTCAGGTGAGCAGTTCTTC
TRBV12-3/TRBV12-4	.	few	TRBJ1-1	CASSPTGRRFTEAFF	TGTGCCAGCAGTCCAACGGGGAGAAGGTTCACTGAAGCTTTCTTT
TRBV5-1	.	few	TRBJ2-7	CASGENSHSYEQYF	TGCGCCAGCGGTGAAAACAGTCACTCCTACGAGCAGTACTTC
TRBV5-1	TRBD1	many	TRBJ2-1	CASSVDRTYNEQFF	TGCGCCAGCAGCGTGGACAGGACTTACAATGAGCAGTTCTTC
TRBV18	.	many	TRBJ1-2	CASSAGQDYGYTF	TGTGCCAGCTCAGCTGGACAAGACTATGGCTACACCTTC
TRBV2	.	many	TRBJ1-1	CASSEAGMVAEAFF	TGTGCCAGCAGTGAAGCAGGGATGGTGGCTGAAGCTTTCTTT
TRBV9	TRBD1	.	TRBJ2-2	CASGTGNTGELFF	TGTGCCAGCGGGACAGGGAACACCGGGGAGCTGTTTTTT
TRBV29-1	TRBD2	few	TRBJ2-1	CSVEFYLAGGQFF	TGCAGCGTTGAATTTTACCTAGCGGGCGGGCAGTTCTTC
TRBV5-1	.	few	TRBJ1-1	CASSLFDRNTEAFF	TGCGCCAGCAGCTTGTTTGACAGAAACACTGAAGCTTTCTTT
TRBV5-4	TRBD1	few	TRBJ1-3	CASSSGTGGRNTIYF	TGTGCCAGCAGCTCCGGGACAGGGGGCAGAAACACCATATATTTT
TRBV5-1	.	many	TRBJ1-5	CASSLSPGGNQPQHF	TGCGCCAGCAGCTTGTCCCCGGGAGGCAATCAGCCCCAGCATTTT
TRBV5-1	.	few	TRBJ2-5	CASSPRVGSGTQETQYF	TGCGCCAGCAGCCCCCGTGTTGGATCTGGTACCCAAGAGACCCAGTACTTC
TRBV29-1	TRBD2	few	TRBJ2-1	CSAGASGGWRGDNEQFF	TGCAGCGCTGGTGCTAGCGGGGGTTGGAGGGGCGACAATGAGCAGTTCTTC
TRBV5-6	.	.	TRBJ1-2	CASSLMQVGNYGYTF	TGTGCCAGCAGCTTGATGCAGGTCGGGAACTATGGCTACACCTTC
TRBV18	TRBD1	.	TRBJ2-1	CASSPSMGQGSRSYNEQFF	TGTGCCAGCTCCCCGTCTATGGGACAGGGGTCTAGGTCCTACAATGAGCAGTTCTTC
TRBV3-1	.	few	TRBJ2-3	CASSQDNPVFSGTDTQYF	TGTGCCAGCAGCCAAGATAATCCGGTTTTCTCTGGCACAGATACGCAGTATTTT
TRBV9	TRBD1	few	TRBJ2-5	CASSVDRGRETQYF	TGTGCCAGCAGCGTAGACAGGGGGCGAGAGACCCAGTACTTC
TRBV3-1	.	once	TRBJ2-7	CASSQEDLFEQYF	TGTGCCAGCAGCCAAGAGGACCTCTTCGAGCAGTACTTC
TRBV29-1	TRBD1	.	TRBJ1-4	CSVGGQFEKLFF	TGCAGCGTTGGGGGACAGTTTGAAAAACTGTTTTTT
TRBV29-1	.	many	TRBJ2-3	CSVESPGPDTQYF	TGCAGCGTGGAATCTCCGGGCCCAGATACGCAGTATTTT
TRBV5-5	.	.	TRBJ1-2	CASSLGQAGNGYTF	TGTGCCAGCAGCTTGGGACAGGCTGGGAATGGCTACACCTTC
TRBV19	.	few	TRBJ2-7	CASSAGTFNYEQYF	TGTGCCAGTTCAGCCGGGACATTCAACTACGAGCAGTACTTC
TRBV12-3/TRBV12-4	.	.	TRBJ1-1	CASSYQENTEAFF	TGTGCCAGCAGTTATCAGGAGAACACTGAAGCTTTCTTT
TRBV7-3	.	.	TRBJ2-2	CASSSGSAGELFF	TGTGCCAGCAGCTCCGGGTCAGCCGGGGAGCTGTTTTTT
TRBV10-3	.	.	TRBJ2-7	CAISESGGTYEQYF	TGTGCCATCAGTGAGTCCGGGGGCACCTACGAGCAGTACTTC
TRBV18	.	.	TRBJ2-2	CASSPGVMGHRTGELFF	TGTGCCAGCTCACCTGGGGTGATGGGACACCGAACCGGGGAGCTGTTTTTT
TRBV29-1	.	.	TRBJ2-3	CSVGGSADTQYF	TGCAGCGTTGGGGGTAGCGCAGATACGCAGTATTTT
TRBV29-1	.	few	TRBJ1-4	CSVEEGAREKLFF	TGCAGCGTTGAAGAGGGGGCTAGGGAAAAACTGTTTTTT
TRBV6-6	.	few	TRBJ2-1	CASSTNRRPYNEQFF	TGTGCCAGCAGCACAAATAGGAGGCCCTACAATGAGCAGTTCTTC
TRBV4-2	.	.	TRBJ2-3	CASSQDVQGPSTDTQYF	TGTGCCAGCAGCCAAGATGTTCAGGGACCTAGCACAGATACGCAGTATTTT
TRBV29-1	.	many	TRBJ1-2	CSAGARNNYGYTF	TGCAGCGCCGGGGCCAGGAATAACTATGGCTACACCTTC
TRBV3-1	TRBD2	many	TRBJ2-2	CASSQGASGVPAGLFF	TGTGCCAGCAGCCAAGGAGCTAGCGGGGTCCCGGCGGGGCTGTTTTTT
TRBV7-9	TRBD1	many	TRBJ2-7	CASSPGQVQTYEQYF	TGTGCCAGCAGCCCAGGACAGGTTCAGACCTACGAGCAGTACTTC
TRBV2	TRBD1	few	TRBJ1-1	CASSMDRTEAFF	TGTGCCAGCAGTATGGACAGGACTGAAGCTTTCTTT
TRBV7-2	.	few	TRBJ2-6	CASSFIGRLSGANVLTF	TGTGCCAGCAGCTTTATCGGTAGACTCTCCGGGGCCAACGTCCTGACTTTC
TRBV6-5	.	.	TRBJ2-6	CASREAIPGANVLTF	TGTGCCAGCAGAGAGGCCATTCCTGGGGCCAACGTCCTGACTTTC